This T cell receptor beta chain was sequenced for a study of CD8+ T cells in alopecia areata (dated by TCRdb to about 2018). Study-level background: The treated patients, all with moderate-to-severe alopecia areata, were enrolled in an open-label pilot trial of oral tofacitinib given at 5 to 10 mg twice daily. On the human side, TCRbeta sequencing was run on scalp tissue and on sorted CD4+ and CD8+ peripheral blood T cells from healthy controls and from alopecia areata patients with either patchy or totalis/universalis disease. TCRbeta CDR3 regions were amplified by immunoSEQ multiplex PCR with 35 Vbeta forward and 13 Jbeta reverse primers. Biopsies were taken from tofacitinib-treated patients at baseline and at 4 and 24 weeks of treatment, and a later scalp biopsy was taken in several of the tofacitinib-treated patients. RNA was extracted with the PAXgene miRNA kit for fixed scalp, the miRNeasy kit for PBMCs, and the RNeasy kit for mouse skin. Tofacitinib was administered for 6 to 18 months, and 6 months of follow-up off drug were then conducted to assess delayed response and recurrence. Scalp clonality was compared among normal scalp (n=4), patchy alopecia areata scalp (n=8), and alopecia totalis/universalis scalp (n=8). The study used high-throughput TCRbeta sequencing to examine T cell clonal expansion in alopecia areata, in both the C3H/HeJ mouse model and human patients.

The time point label for this specimen denotes: baseline before oral tofacitinib. Lesional scalp punch biopsies and peripheral blood were collected from alopecia areata patients. After PBMCs were isolated by density centrifugation and stained for CD3, CD4 and CD8, a FACSAria was used to sort CD4+ and CD8+ T cells. Concerning this clone: No cognate antigen has been identified for it. Base qualities are not provided; no much larger clone lies one nucleotide away.

Counted from cysteine to phenylalanine, this CDR3 has 13 amino acids. CDR3 DNA is the only sequence kept; it has 39 bases, read in frame from the first base. V is pared back by 4 bases and J by 6 bases, with 14 bases lying between the germline termini. Reading the germline V gene gives CDR1 SGHRS and CDR2 YFSETQ. Summary of the overall study and its limitations: Scalp TCR repertoire analysis is complicated because resident alphabeta T cells in normal human skin are also sequenced, whereas mouse skin is dominated by gammadelta T cells. Compared with normal scalp, lesional scalp, particularly in alopecia totalis/universalis, had higher clonality and more expanded CD8+ clones, which suggests antigenic drive. Compared with mice, TCR sequences shared between patients were less clear, possibly partly because of HLA diversity across the patient population.

Receptor amplification or capture employed the immunoSEQ multiplex PCR assay. RNA was extracted from all samples and reverse transcribed into cDNA, which served as template for TCR sequencing. First-strand cDNA was synthesized with SuperScript III using a 2:1 mix of oligo-dT and random hexamers. A synthetic immune receptor repertoire was used to gauge amplification bias, and whatever bias remained was removed computationally. The study's processing was this. Raw reads were preprocessed to remove errors, and CDR3 was defined by IMGT conventions from the conserved cysteine to phenylalanine. Clonality was calculated as 1 minus Shannon entropy normalized by log2 of the number of productive unique TCRs. CD4 or CD8 identity of scalp clones was inferred by cross-referencing scalp TCRbeta sequences with sorted blood CD4 and CD8 repertoires. TCRdb retrieved this table from immuneACCESS and kept in-frame rearrangements only. Not all clones are present; in checked studies, unresolved V genes account for under half, and no reason is known for the remainder. The V and J calls and clone size come from that table; D and trimming were worked out from the DNA. Here the sample has approximately 150,000 clones; 67% occur a single time. The biggest ten clones account for more than 9.5% of the sample.

The clonotype originates from a human donor with alopecia areata. The rearrangement joined TRBV5-1 to TRBJ2-7; TRBD1 might be the D gene, on 5 matching bases. The sequenced sample was CD8+ T cells sorted from blood, obtained at week 0. The CDR3 reads as follows: CASSRNPRGEQYF. The nucleotides are TGCGCCAGCAGCCGGAATCCTAGGGGCGAGCAGTACTTC.